A single T cell receptor (beta chain) is shown here with its context. The CDR3 loop spans 12 amino acids. Per germline, CDR1 SGHTA and CDR2 FQGNSA. The V end was cut by 5 bases, the J end by 10 bases, with 11 bases between. TCRdb reanalysed the 5' RACE reads using MiXCR and keeps one entry per CDR3 protein. The data contain some 62,000 distinct CDR3 sequences, around 30% of them seen just once; the ten biggest clones take up roughly 2.5%. V gene TRBV7-2 combines with J gene TRBJ1-4; the D is unclear. Sequencing was performed on tumor-infiltrating naive CD4+ T cells sorted from the breast tumor. Subset meaning: naive CD4+ T cells, CD4+CD45RA+CD25-. This sequence was found in a female donor with breast cancer. Here the CDR3 reads CASSLAVGKLFF. CDR3 sequence (DNA): TGTGCCAGCAGCCTGGCCGTCGGAAAACTGTTTTTT.